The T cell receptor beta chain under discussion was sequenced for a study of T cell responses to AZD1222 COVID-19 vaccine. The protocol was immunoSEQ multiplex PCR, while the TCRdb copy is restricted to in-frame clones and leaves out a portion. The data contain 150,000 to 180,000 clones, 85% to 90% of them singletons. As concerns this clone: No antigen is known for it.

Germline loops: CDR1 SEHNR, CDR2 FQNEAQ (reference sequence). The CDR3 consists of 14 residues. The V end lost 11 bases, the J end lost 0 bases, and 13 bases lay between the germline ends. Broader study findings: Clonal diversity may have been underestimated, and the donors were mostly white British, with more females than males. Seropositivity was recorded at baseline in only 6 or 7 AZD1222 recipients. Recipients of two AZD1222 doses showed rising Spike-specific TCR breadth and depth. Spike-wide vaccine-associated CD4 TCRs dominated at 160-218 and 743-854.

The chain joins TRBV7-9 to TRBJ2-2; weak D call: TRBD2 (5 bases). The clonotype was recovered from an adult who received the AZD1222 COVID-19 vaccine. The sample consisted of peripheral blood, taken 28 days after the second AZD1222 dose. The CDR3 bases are TGTGCCGGCCGGGATTTCTCGAACACCGGGGAGCTGTTTTTT. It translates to CAGRDFSNTGELFF.